This T cell receptor (beta chain) emerged from a study of early T cells in non-severe SARS-CoV-2 infection. Study overall: The study sequenced bulk RNA from unsorted whole blood, with chains unpaired.

The table lists this clonotype with many counts. What it binds is unknown. Tagging with unique molecular identifiers was applied to individual cDNA molecules. One entry per CDR3 protein, called by TCRdb with MiXCR from the 5' RACE reads. In the table there are about 89,000 distinct CDR3 sequences, around a sixth of which are singletons. Regarding the study as a whole: VDJdb-based matching was biased toward anti-spike CD8 responses and missed private and CD4 specificities.

The source is an adult who was a healthcare worker with PCR-confirmed SARS-CoV-2 infection or an uninfected control (not recorded which). The starting material was whole blood, obtained at baseline.

The CDR3 reads CASSLSPQAAIYEQYF. DNA for the CDR3: TGTGCCAGCAGTTTATCCCCCCAGGCAGCCATCTACGAGCAGTACTTC. This rearrangement joins TRBV27 to TRBJ2-7; D not resolved. Looked up from germline, CDR1 is MNHEY and CDR2 is SMNVEV (reference sequence). Trimming took 0 bases from V and 3 from J, leaving 15 bases between them. This CDR3 region has 16 residues.